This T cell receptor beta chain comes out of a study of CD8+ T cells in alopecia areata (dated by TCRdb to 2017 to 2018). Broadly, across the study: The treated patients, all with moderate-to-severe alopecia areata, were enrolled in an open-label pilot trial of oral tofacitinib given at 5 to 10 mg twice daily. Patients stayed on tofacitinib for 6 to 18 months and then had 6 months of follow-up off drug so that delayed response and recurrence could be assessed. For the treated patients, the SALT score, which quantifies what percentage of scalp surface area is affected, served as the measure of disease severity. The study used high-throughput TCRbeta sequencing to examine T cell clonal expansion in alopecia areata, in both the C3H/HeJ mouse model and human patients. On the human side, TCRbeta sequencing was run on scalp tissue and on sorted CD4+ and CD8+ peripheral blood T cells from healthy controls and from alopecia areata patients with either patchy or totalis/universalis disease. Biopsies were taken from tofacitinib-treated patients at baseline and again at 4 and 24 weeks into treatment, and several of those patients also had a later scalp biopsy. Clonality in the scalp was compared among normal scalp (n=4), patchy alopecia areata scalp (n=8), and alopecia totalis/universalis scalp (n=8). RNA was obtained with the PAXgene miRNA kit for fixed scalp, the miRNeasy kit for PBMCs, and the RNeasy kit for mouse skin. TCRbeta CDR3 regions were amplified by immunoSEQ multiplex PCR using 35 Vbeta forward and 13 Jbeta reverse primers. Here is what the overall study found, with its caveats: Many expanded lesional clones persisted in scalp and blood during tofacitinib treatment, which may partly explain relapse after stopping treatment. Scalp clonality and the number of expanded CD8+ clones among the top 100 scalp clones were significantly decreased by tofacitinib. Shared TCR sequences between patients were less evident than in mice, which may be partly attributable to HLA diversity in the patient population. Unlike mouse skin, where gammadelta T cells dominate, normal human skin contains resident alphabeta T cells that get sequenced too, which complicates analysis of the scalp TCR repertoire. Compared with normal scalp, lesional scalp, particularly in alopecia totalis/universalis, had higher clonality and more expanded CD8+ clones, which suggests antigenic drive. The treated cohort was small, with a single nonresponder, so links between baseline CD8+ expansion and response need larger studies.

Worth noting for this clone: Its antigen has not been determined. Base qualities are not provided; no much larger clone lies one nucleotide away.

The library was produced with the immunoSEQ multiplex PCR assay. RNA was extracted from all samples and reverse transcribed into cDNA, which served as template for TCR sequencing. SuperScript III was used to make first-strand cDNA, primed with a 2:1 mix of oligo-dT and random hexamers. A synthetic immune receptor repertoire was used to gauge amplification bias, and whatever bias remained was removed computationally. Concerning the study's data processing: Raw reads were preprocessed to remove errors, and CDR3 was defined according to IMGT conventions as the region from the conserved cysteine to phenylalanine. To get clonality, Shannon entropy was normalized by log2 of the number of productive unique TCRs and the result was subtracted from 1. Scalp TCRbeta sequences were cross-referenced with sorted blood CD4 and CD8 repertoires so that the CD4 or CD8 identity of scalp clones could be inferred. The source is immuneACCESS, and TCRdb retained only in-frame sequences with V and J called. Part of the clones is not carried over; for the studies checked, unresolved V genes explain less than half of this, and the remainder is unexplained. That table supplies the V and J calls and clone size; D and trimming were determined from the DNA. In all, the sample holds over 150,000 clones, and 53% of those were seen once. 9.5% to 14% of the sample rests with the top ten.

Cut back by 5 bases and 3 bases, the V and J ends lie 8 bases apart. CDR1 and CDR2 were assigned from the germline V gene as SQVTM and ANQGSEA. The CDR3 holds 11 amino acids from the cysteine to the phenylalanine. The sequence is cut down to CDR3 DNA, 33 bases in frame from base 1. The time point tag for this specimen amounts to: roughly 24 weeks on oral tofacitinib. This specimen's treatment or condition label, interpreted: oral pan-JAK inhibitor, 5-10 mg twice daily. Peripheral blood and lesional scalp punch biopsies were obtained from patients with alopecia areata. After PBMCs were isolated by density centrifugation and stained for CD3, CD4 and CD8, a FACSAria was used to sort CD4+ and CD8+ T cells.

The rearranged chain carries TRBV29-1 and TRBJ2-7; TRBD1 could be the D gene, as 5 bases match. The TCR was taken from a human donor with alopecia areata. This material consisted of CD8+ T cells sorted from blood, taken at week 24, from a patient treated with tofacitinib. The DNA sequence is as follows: TGCAGCGTTTACCAGGGCTACGAGCAGTACTTC. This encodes CSVYQGYEQYF.